These T cell receptor beta chains were read from a single sample in a study of T cells in Graves' hyperthyroidism and ophthalmopathy. TCRdb re-analysed the multiplex PCR reads in MiXCR, keeping a single row per CDR3 protein. The data contain 540,000 or so distinct CDR3 sequences, about 15% of them singletons. Sequenced material: blood. The receptors shown here come from a woman aged 25 to 39 with Graves' hyperthyroidism. CDR3s include the opening cysteine and the closing phenylalanine or tryptophan. Each record gives: J gene, V gene, clone size, D gene, CDR3 length, CDR3 DNA, CDR3 protein. D genes are given only for firm matches. The size entry is marked missing in some rows and otherwise reads once, few, many or a size class.

>TRBJ1-1|TRBV30|many|-|13
TGTGCCTGGAGTGTGCCCCCGCGAACTGAAGCTTTCTTT
CAWSVPPRTEAFF
>TRBJ2-3|TRBV20-1|-|-|15
TGCAGTGCTAGAGATATAGGCTCACCCCCAGATACGCAGTATTTT
CSARDIGSPPDTQYF
>TRBJ1-3|TRBV29-1|-|TRBD1|14
TGCAGCGTCGACCCAGGGGGCTCTGGAAACACCATATATTTT
CSVDPGGSGNTIYF
>TRBJ2-3|TRBV6-1|many|-|12
TGTGCCAGCAGTCGAAACGAAGATACGCAGTATTTT
CASSRNEDTQYF
>TRBJ2-1|TRBV10-3|-|-|16
TGTGCCATCAGTGAGTCGACAGGACAGCCCTACAATGAGCAGTTCTTC
CAISESTGQPYNEQFF
>TRBJ2-2|TRBV5-1|many|-|15
TGCGCCAGCAGCCCCCGGGACACCTACACCGGGGAGCTGTTTTTT
CASSPRDTYTGELFF
>TRBJ2-7|TRBV10-3|few|-|15
TGTGCCATCAGTGAGTCGCGGACCGGGATCCACGAGCAGTACTTC
CAISESRTGIHEQYF
>TRBJ2-7|TRBV20-1|many|TRBD2|12
TGCAGTGCTAAACTAGCGGGAGGGGAGCAGTACTTC
CSAKLAGGEQYF
>TRBJ1-1|TRBV19|few|-|12
TGTGCCAGTACGGTCCCAGGCACTGAAGCTTTCTTT
CASTVPGTEAFF
>TRBJ2-1|TRBV7-3|many|TRBD2|16
TGTGCCAGCAGCTTAACGAGCGGGAGGGCCTACAATGAGCAGTTCTTC
CASSLTSGRAYNEQFF
>TRBJ2-3|TRBV2|many|-|13
TGTGCCAGCATCACGCTTGGCCGCGATACGCAGTATTTT
CASITLGRDTQYF
>TRBJ1-1|TRBV28|-|-|15
TGTGCCAGCAGTCCTCCGTCAGGGGTTCTCACTGAAGCTTTCTTT
CASSPPSGVLTEAFF
>TRBJ2-7|TRBV7-2|many|TRBD1|16
TGTGCCAGCAGCTTAGGAGAAGGACAGGGGGCATACGAGCAGTACTTC
CASSLGEGQGAYEQYF
>TRBJ1-1|TRBV6-1|few|TRBD1|15
TGTGCCAGCAGTGGGACAGGGGGGATGAACACTGAAGCTTTCTTT
CASSGTGGMNTEAFF
>TRBJ1-2|TRBV6-1|-|-|14
TGTGCCAGCAGTGTCCCCGTCAGGGTCTATGGCTACACCTTC
CASSVPVRVYGYTF
>TRBJ2-2|TRBV10-3|few|-|13
TGTGCCATCCGCGGAGGAAACACCGGGGAGCTGTTTTTT
CAIRGGNTGELFF
>TRBJ1-5|TRBV15|few|-|18
TGTGCCACCAGCAGAGATAGTGACAGTTGGGGTAGCAATCAGCCCCAGCATTTT
CATSRDSDSWGSNQPQHF
>TRBJ1-2|TRBV6-1|-|-|15
TGTGCCAGCAGACAACCGGGACACCCAAACTATGGCTACACCTTC
CASRQPGHPNYGYTF
>TRBJ2-7|TRBV7-6|-|-|14
TGTGCCAGCAGCCCGGCGGTGGGGGTCTACGAGCAGTACTTC
CASSPAVGVYEQYF
>TRBJ1-3|TRBV4-1|-|-|15
TGCGCCAGCAGCCTCTACGGTGACTCTGGAAACACCATATATTTT
CASSLYGDSGNTIYF
>TRBJ1-1|TRBV7-3|-|TRBD1|15
TGTGCCAGCAGCGCACACGGACAGGGGACCACTGAAGCTTTCTTT
CASSAHGQGTTEAFF
>TRBJ2-5|TRBV11-2|many|-|13
TGTGCCAGCAGCTTAGTGCTGGGGGAGACCCAGTACTTC
CASSLVLGETQYF
>TRBJ2-1|TRBV9|-|-|15
TGTGCCAGCAGCGTAGAAGTAGCGGCCTACAATGAGCAGTTCTTC
CASSVEVAAYNEQFF
>TRBJ2-5|TRBV12-3/TRBV12-4|few|TRBD2|14
TGTGCCAGCAGTTTAGGGGGGGGACCAGAGACCCAGTACTTC
CASSLGGGPETQYF
>TRBJ1-1|TRBV6-1|-|-|12
TGTGCCAGCAGTGAGGGGGATCGGTGGGCTTTCTTT
CASSEGDRWAFF
>TRBJ2-7|TRBV27|-|TRBD2|17
TGTGCCAGCAGTCGTGCTAGCGGGAGGGCTAGCTCCTACGAGCAGTACTTC
CASSRASGRASSYEQYF
>TRBJ1-6|TRBV11-1|many|-|15
TGTGCCAGCAGCTTAGCGACCACAGCTAATTCACCCCTCCACTTT
CASSLATTANSPLHF
>TRBJ2-7|TRBV10-3|-|-|14
TGTGCCATCAGTGAGTCCGGGGGCGGCTACGAGCAGTACTTC
CAISESGGGYEQYF
>TRBJ2-1|TRBV7-8|many|-|13
TGTGCCAGCAGCTTCGGGATTGGGCGTGAGCAGTTCTTC
CASSFGIGREQFF
>TRBJ2-7|TRBV4-1|-|TRBD1|15
TGCGCCAGCAGCCAACGACAGGGCGGCTCCTACGAGCAGTACTTC
CASSQRQGGSYEQYF
>TRBJ2-7|TRBV24-1|many|TRBD2|19
TGTGCCACCAGTGATTTGTGTGGGACTAGCGGGAGCAACTCCTACGAGCAGTACTTC
CATSDLCGTSGSNSYEQYF
>TRBJ2-3|TRBV5-4|many|-|15
TGTGCCAGCAGCTTGGGACTAGGTAGCACAGATACGCAGTATTTT
CASSLGLGSTDTQYF
>TRBJ1-4|TRBV7-9|-|-|15
TGTGCCAGCAGCCCCAGTTGGGGGTATAATGAAAAACTGTTTTTT
CASSPSWGYNEKLFF
>TRBJ2-5|TRBV11-2|many|-|12
TGTGCCAGCAGCTTTACCGAAGAGACCCAGTACTTC
CASSFTEETQYF
>TRBJ2-1|TRBV9|-|TRBD2|14
TGTGCCAGCAGCCGGACTAGCGGGAGTGCTGAGCAGTTCTTC
CASSRTSGSAEQFF
>TRBJ1-1|TRBV12-3/TRBV12-4|-|-|15
TGTGCCTGCAGTTTATATACCAGTTGGATCACTGAAGCTTTCTTT
CACSLYTSWITEAFF
>TRBJ2-1|TRBV20-1|few|TRBD2|14
TGCAGTGTGCTAGCGGGGACGGAACACAATGAGCAGTTCTTC
CSVLAGTEHNEQFF
>TRBJ1-5|TRBV10-3|-|TRBD1|17
TGTGCCATCAGTGACCCTGGGACAGGCGTTAGCAATCAGCCCCAGCATTTT
CAISDPGTGVSNQPQHF
>TRBJ1-1|TRBV29-1|many|-|14
TGCAGCGTTGATTCGGGGCTCGGACTCCGTGAAGCTTTCTTT
CSVDSGLGLREAFF
>TRBJ2-3|TRBV27|many|TRBD2|18
TGTGCCAGCAGCCCCCGCTTAGGACTAGCGGGATTCACAGATACGCAGTATTTT
CASSPRLGLAGFTDTQYF
>TRBJ2-1|TRBV29-1|few|TRBD2|15
TGCAGCGAGAAAACTAGCGGGAGTTCCTACAATGAGCAGTTCTTC
CSEKTSGSSYNEQFF
>TRBJ2-1|TRBV20-1|many|-|11
TGCAGTGCTAGGGAGGAGTACGGGCAGTTCTTC
CSAREEYGQFF
>TRBJ1-1|TRBV4-1|many|-|16
TGCGCCAGCAGCCGGAGGGTAGGGGATATGGACACTGAAGCTTTCTTT
CASSRRVGDMDTEAFF
>TRBJ2-5|TRBV30|many|TRBD2|16
TGTGCCTGGAGCGAGGGGACTAGTGGATCCCAAGAGACCCAGTACTTC
CAWSEGTSGSQETQYF
>TRBJ2-2|TRBV6-6|many|-|12
TGTGCCAGCAGTTACCGCGTCGGGGAGCTGTTTTTT
CASSYRVGELFF
>TRBJ2-7|TRBV5-1|many|-|15
TGCGCCAGCAGCTTGGCGCCGGGAACAACCTACGAGCAGTACTTC
CASSLAPGTTYEQYF
>TRBJ2-7|TRBV11-2|many|TRBD2|16
TGTGCCAGCAGCTTAAGGCGGGAGGCCCTGGGGGGCGAGCAGTACTTC
CASSLRREALGGEQYF
>TRBJ2-7|TRBV7-2|many|TRBD2|15
TGTGCCAGCAGCATACTAGCGGGAGGCGCCTACGAGCAGTACTTC
CASSILAGGAYEQYF
>TRBJ2-7|TRBV3-1|many|-|13
TGTGCCAGCAGCCAAGAGGGGGGTGGAGAGCAGTACTTC
CASSQEGGGEQYF
>TRBJ2-7|TRBV20-1|many|-|12
TGCAGTGCTACGACAGATTCCTACGAGCAGTACTTC
CSATTDSYEQYF
>TRBJ1-4|TRBV25-1|-|TRBD1|14
TGTGCCAGCACCTGGGGGGACAGGCTAAAAAAACTGTTTTTT
CASTWGDRLKKLFF
>TRBJ2-7|TRBV30|-|-|12
TGTGCCTGGATTGGGTCGGGGTACGAGCGGTACTTC
CAWIGSGYERYF
>TRBJ2-3|TRBV11-2|many|TRBD2|16
TGTGCCAGCAGATTTGGGTACGGGAGGAGGTCAGATACGCAGTATTTT
CASRFGYGRRSDTQYF
>TRBJ2-3|TRBV9|-|TRBD2|17
TGTGCCAGCAGCCGGACTAGCGTAGTCTTTAGCACAGATACGCAGTATTTT
CASSRTSVVFSTDTQYF
>TRBJ1-1|TRBV10-3|few|TRBD1|14
TGTGCCATCAGTGAGTCAGGGGGCTGGACTGAAGCTTTCTTT
CAISESGGWTEAFF
>TRBJ2-3|TRBV7-2|many|TRBD2|14
TGTGCCAGCAGACGAGCGGGGTACACAGATACGCAGTATTTT
CASRRAGYTDTQYF
>TRBJ2-3|TRBV6-9|-|-|15
TGTGCCAGCAGTTACCTCGGTGGTACCACAGATACGCAGTGTTTT
CASSYLGGTTDTQCF
>TRBJ2-7|TRBV7-2|-|-|15
TGTGCCAGCAGCTTAGCGGATGGCGGAGCTTACGAGCAGTACTTC
CASSLADGGAYEQYF
>TRBJ1-5|TRBV28|many|TRBD1|14
TGTGCCAGCAGTTTTGTGGACAGGTCTCAGCCCCAGCATTTT
CASSFVDRSQPQHF